The 12 T cell receptor beta chains below come from one sample, sequenced in a study of T cell repertoires in cytomegalovirus infection. TCRdb processed the reads anew with MiXCR; each CDR3 protein has one entry. The repertoire holds more than 400,000 distinct CDR3 sequences, with roughly 29% as singletons. Sequenced material: PBMCs. These receptors were obtained from a human donor in good health (CMV status not recorded). Some clones in this sample may be carry-over from other donors' samples.

This sequence joins TRBV6-5 and TRBJ2-2; possibly TRBD1 or TRBD2 for D (5 bases each). Germline CDR1 MNHEY, CDR2 SVGAGI. Trimming left V 6 bases short and J 1 base short, with 21 bases between. The CDR3 extends over 18 amino acids. The chain's CDR3 is CASRNTWGGTGNTGELFF. The CDR3 bases are TGTGCCAGCAGAAACACCTGGGGTGGGACGGGGAACACCGGGGAGCTGTTTTTT.

This clonotype was detected a few times. V is TRBV12-3 or TRBV12-4 and J is TRBJ1-1, with 8 bases lining up with TRBD1. CDR3 length: 13 residues. After removal of 6 bases from V and 4 bases from J, the junction contained 4 bases not matched to a gene. The CDR3: CASRQTGGTEAFF. Written as DNA, the CDR3 is TGTGCCAGCAGACAAACAGGGGGCACTGAAGCTTTCTTT.

The genes are TRBV7-2 and TRBJ2-7; the D gene is possibly TRBD2 (5 bases). The CDR3 covers 15 residues. Germline CDR1 reads SGHTA; CDR2 reads FQGNSA. Trimming took 3 bases from V and 3 from J, leaving 15 bases between them. CDR3 bases: TGTGCCAGCAGCTTCGAGGGTCTCCCCCACTACGAGCAGTACTTC. The encoded protein is CASSFEGLPHYEQYF.

The gene calls are TRBV25-1 and TRBJ2-5; TRBD2 matches 9 bases. From germline, CDR1 is MGHDK and CDR2 SYGVNS. After removal of 3 bases from V and 2 bases from J, the junction contained 4 bases not matched to a gene. This CDR3 has 15 amino acids. The CDR3 region has the DNA TGTGCCAGCAGTGAGACTAGCGGTTATCAAGAGACCCAGTACTTC. This encodes CASSETSGYQETQYF.

The V gene is TRBV14, the J gene TRBJ1-3, with 7 nucleotides matching TRBD1. The germline V gene encodes CDR1 SGHDN and CDR2 FVKESK. This CDR3 contains 15 residues. V gave up 4 bases and J gave up 3 bases; unmatched junction bases: 6. The CDR3 reads CASSPTGQGGNTIYF. The DNA of the CDR3 is TGTGCCAGCAGCCCGACAGGGCAAGGTGGAAACACCATATATTTT.

This chain uses TRBV24-1 with TRBJ2-7; D gene uncertain. Germline V CDR1 and CDR2: KGHDR, SFDVKD. V was shortened by 3 bases and J by 7 bases, with 18 bases between the two germline ends. The CDR3 consists of 15 residues. CDR3 loop: CATSDPSDQSWEQYF. CDR3 DNA sequence: TGTGCCACCAGTGATCCGTCTGACCAGAGTTGGGAGCAGTACTTC.

This clonotype was seen only a few times. The chain has TRBV4-1 and TRBJ1-5, with D perhaps matching TRBD1 (5 bases). The CDR3 spans 15 residues. CDR1 MGHRA and CDR2 YSYEKL come from the germline V gene. The V gene lost 1 base and the J gene lost 6 bases, with 13 bases spanning the gap. The CDR3 DNA reads as TGCGCCAGCAGCCAAGGGTTCGGGGGTGGTCAGCCCCAGCATTTT. Translation: CASSQGFGGGQPQHF.

The CDR3 spells CASSAGTGGQPQHF. As DNA, the CDR3 is TGTGCCAGCAGCGCCGGGACAGGGGGACAGCCCCAGCATTTT. The chain uses TRBV2 and TRBJ1-5; 11 bases line up with TRBD1. CDR3 length equals 14 residues. Losses at the gene ends were 6 bases for V and 7 bases for J; bases not matched to a gene: 5. Germline lookup yields CDR1 SNHLY and CDR2 FYNNEI.

The chain couples TRBV12-3 or TRBV12-4 to TRBJ2-6, with 9 nucleotides matching TRBD1. V was clipped by 6 bases and J by 3 bases; unmatched bases: 9. The CDR3 covers 17 residues. The CDR3 DNA follows: TGTGCCAGCAGCTACGGGACAGGGAAAGGTGGGGCCAACGTCCTGACTTTC. Protein: CASSYGTGKGGANVLTF.

V gene TRBV10-3 combines with J gene TRBJ2-1; 13 nucleotides agree with TRBD2. Germline V gene data show CDR1 as ENHRY and CDR2 as SYGVKD. Trimming at V came to 6 bases and at J to 0 bases, leaving 8 bases not matched to a gene. The CDR3 consists of 18 residues. CDR3 sequence reads: CAIRGTSGISSSYNEQFF. As DNA, the CDR3 is TGTGCCATCAGAGGGACTAGCGGGATTTCAAGCTCCTACAATGAGCAGTTCTTC.

This clonotype appeared a few times. The rearrangement links TRBV7-2 to TRBJ1-2; 9 nucleotides agree with TRBD1. Per the germline V gene, CDR1 is SGHTA and CDR2 is FQGNSA. The V gene end was trimmed by 6 bases and the J gene end by 5 bases; junction bases not matched to a gene: 13. This CDR3 has 16 residues. Here the CDR3 reads CASSSEVRDRVYGYTF. The DNA for the CDR3 is TGTGCCAGCAGTTCAGAGGTCCGGGACAGGGTTTATGGCTACACCTTC.

This clonotype occurred a few times. The chain uses TRBV19 and TRBJ2-3; D uncertain. This CDR3 contains 11 residues. V gave up 5 bases and J gave up 5 bases, with 5 bases separating them. Germline V gene sequence: CDR1 LNHDA, CDR2 SQIVND (reference sequence). The CDR3 reads CASSFKDTQYF. CDR3 sequence (DNA): TGTGCCAGTAGTTTTAAAGATACGCAGTATTTT. Full variable domain (missing parts from reference TRBV19 and TRBJ2-3): DGGITQSPKYLFRKEGQNVTLSCEQNLNHDAMYWYRQDPGQGLRLIYYSQIVNDFQKGDIAEGYSVSREKKESFPLTVTSAQKNPTAFYLCASSFKDTQYFGPGTRLTVL.